These T cell receptor beta chains were read from a single sample in a study of a mutant IDH1 vaccine in newly diagnosed glioma. Using immunoSEQ multiplex PCR, the repertoire was profiled, and TCRdb retains in-frame clones only, with some absent. The repertoire holds 35,000 to 45,000 clones, with roughly 80% as singletons. No antigen is known for these receptors. The sample here was PBMCs, taken from a glioma patient whose treatment included an IDH1 peptide vaccine. These receptors originate from a man aged 50 to 59 with glioma. Each CDR3 is given with its conserved first and last residue. The D gene is left open where the match is weak. Clone size, where shown, is once, few, many, or a class for clones that have expanded.

J | size | V | D | DNA | CDR3
TRBJ1-1 | few | TRBV19 | TRBD1 | TGTGCCAGTAGTTCTACAGGGGTGGGAAATACTGAAGCTTTCTTT | CASSSTGVGNTEAFF
TRBJ1-1 | few | TRBV6-1 | NA | TGTGCCAGCAGTGTGGGGGAGAACACTGAAGCTTTCTTT | CASSVGENTEAFF
TRBJ2-1 | NA | TRBV4-1 | NA | TGCGCCAGCAGCCAAGGGATCCATGGGTCCCGTGAGCAGTTCTTC | CASSQGIHGSREQFF
TRBJ1-5 | few | TRBV15 | NA | TGTGCCACCAGCAGAGACAGGGGCAATCAGCCCCAGCATTTT | CATSRDRGNQPQHF
TRBJ2-7 | NA | TRBV20-1 | NA | TGCAGCCCCGGGCCGACCTACGAGCAGTACTTC | CSPGPTYEQYF
TRBJ2-1 | NA | TRBV5-6 | TRBD2 | TGTGCCAGCAGCTTGGTTGGGACTAGCCTCAATGAGCAGTTCTTC | CASSLVGTSLNEQFF
TRBJ1-2 | NA | TRBV27 | TRBD1 | TGTGCCAGCAGTTTCTCTCACAGGGGTGGCTATGGCTACACCTTC | CASSFSHRGGYGYTF
TRBJ2-7 | NA | TRBV5-1 | NA | TGCGCCAGCCGTAGGGACCTCGACCTTGGTGAGCAGTACTTC | CASRRDLDLGEQYF
TRBJ1-6 | NA | TRBV7-2 | TRBD1 | TGTGCCAGCAGGCCGGGACAGGGGGCGCGATCCTATAATTCACCCCTCCACTTT | CASRPGQGARSYNSPLHF
TRBJ1-1 | NA | TRBV4-1 | NA | TGCGCCAGCAGCCAAGATAGGACGGAAGCTTTCTTT | CASSQDRTEAFF
TRBJ2-2 | NA | TRBV7-6 | TRBD1 | TGTGCCAGCAGCTTAGAATATGCCAGGGGGACCACCGGGGAGCTGTTTTTT | CASSLEYARGTTGELFF
TRBJ2-5 | NA | TRBV5-5 | TRBD2 | TGTGCCAGCAGCTTGGGTGGCGGGGGGGCTGGAGAGACCCAGTACTTC | CASSLGGGGAGETQYF
TRBJ2-1 | NA | TRBV2 | NA | TGTGCCAGCAGTGGCCAGCGGGCCCCTACTCGAAATGAGCAGTTCTTC | CASSGQRAPTRNEQFF
TRBJ1-5 | NA | TRBV7-8 | TRBD1 | TGTGCCAGCAGCTTAATGGGACAGGGGAGTCAGCCCCAGCATTTT | CASSLMGQGSQPQHF
TRBJ2-1 | NA | TRBV4-1 | NA | TGCGCCAGCAGCCAAGGCTGGGGGGATGAGCAGTTCTTC | CASSQGWGDEQFF
TRBJ1-4 | NA | TRBV7-8 | TRBD1 | TGTGCCAGCAGCTTAGAGACAGGGAGTGGTGAAAAACTGTTTTTT | CASSLETGSGEKLFF
TRBJ1-1 | NA | TRBV7-9 | TRBD1 | TGTGCCAGCAGCCTACGAGGACAGGAAATGTCTTTCTTT | CASSLRGQEMSFF
TRBJ1-1 | NA | TRBV5-1 | NA | TGCGCCAGCAGCTTGCAGGGGACGGGCACTGAAGCTTTCTTT | CASSLQGTGTEAFF
TRBJ2-6 | NA | TRBV19 | TRBD1 | TGTGCCAGTAGTATAGCTCAGGGGGCCAGCTCACCTGGGGCCAACGTCCTGACTTTC | CASSIAQGASSPGANVLTF
TRBJ1-2 | few | TRBV5-1 | TRBD1 | TGCGCCAGCAGCTCCACAGGGGGCGGCTATGGCTACACCTTC | CASSSTGGGYGYTF
TRBJ2-1 | NA | TRBV7-9 | TRBD2 | TGTGCCAGCAGCTATGGGGGGGGGATCTACAATGAGCAGTTCTTC | CASSYGGGIYNEQFF
TRBJ1-4 | few | TRBV5-1 | NA | TGCGCCAGCAGCTTACTCGAATCAAAAGAAAAACTGTTTTTT | CASSLLESKEKLFF
TRBJ1-1 | NA | TRBV30 | TRBD1 | TGTGCCTGGAGTGAAGGGGGCGATGCTGAAGCTTTCTTT | CAWSEGGDAEAFF
TRBJ2-1 | NA | TRBV9 | TRBD2 | TGTGCCAGCAGCCCCACTAGCGGGGGTTCTGGTGAGCAGTTCTTC | CASSPTSGGSGEQFF
TRBJ1-5 | NA | TRBV7-8 | TRBD1 | TGTGCCAGCAGTCAAGGGACAGGTTTTCAGCCCCAGCATTTT | CASSQGTGFQPQHF
TRBJ2-5 | NA | TRBV7-2 | TRBD2 | TGTGCCAGCAGCTTCGCAGGAGGGACTAGCGGGGGTTGGGAGACCCAGTACTTC | CASSFAGGTSGGWETQYF
TRBJ1-1 | NA | TRBV10-3 | NA | TGTGCCATCAGTGGGGGGCCTGATGAAGCTTTCTTT | CAISGGPDEAFF
TRBJ1-5 | NA | TRBV6-5 | TRBD1 | TGTGCCAGCAGACAGGGGGCTAATCAGCCCCAGCATTTT | CASRQGANQPQHF
TRBJ2-5 | NA | TRBV6-5 | TRBD2 | TGTGCCAGCAGTTCCCCGGGTGGCGGGGGACAAGAGACCCAGTACTTC | CASSSPGGGGQETQYF
TRBJ2-5 | NA | TRBV5-5 | TRBD2 | TGTGCCAGCAGCTTAGGGCTAGCGGGGCGAGAGACCCAGTACTTC | CASSLGLAGRETQYF
TRBJ1-2 | once | TRBV9 | TRBD1 | TGTGCCAGCTCATACTCAGGGGGCCAGGACTATGGCTACACCTTC | CASSYSGGQDYGYTF
TRBJ2-7 | NA | TRBV6-5 | TRBD1 | TGTGCCAGCAGCGACAGGGTAGGCGAGCAGTACTTC | CASSDRVGEQYF
TRBJ2-6 | NA | TRBV23-1 | NA | TGCGCCAGCAGAAGCGGGGGAAACAGGGGGCGAGCAGCCTCTGGGGCCAACGTCCTGACTTTC | CASRSGGNRGRAASGANVLTF
TRBJ2-4 | NA | TRBV5-4 | NA | TGTGCCACGAGGACAGACGCCAAAAACATTCAGTACTTC | CATRTDAKNIQYF
TRBJ2-1 | NA | TRBV19 | NA | TGTGCCAGTAGTTTCCCCGGGATCTACAATGAGCAGTTCTTC | CASSFPGIYNEQFF
TRBJ2-1 | NA | TRBV5-4 | NA | TGTGCCAGCAGCAGGGACGGCAATTCTTACAATGAGCAGTTCTTC | CASSRDGNSYNEQFF
TRBJ1-3 | NA | TRBV9 | NA | TGTGCCAGCAGCGCCAGGGATTCTGGAAACACCATATATTTT | CASSARDSGNTIYF
TRBJ2-7 | NA | TRBV23-1 | NA | TGCGCCAGCAGTCAATCGAGGGAGCCTCGATCCTACGAGCAGTACTTC | CASSQSREPRSYEQYF